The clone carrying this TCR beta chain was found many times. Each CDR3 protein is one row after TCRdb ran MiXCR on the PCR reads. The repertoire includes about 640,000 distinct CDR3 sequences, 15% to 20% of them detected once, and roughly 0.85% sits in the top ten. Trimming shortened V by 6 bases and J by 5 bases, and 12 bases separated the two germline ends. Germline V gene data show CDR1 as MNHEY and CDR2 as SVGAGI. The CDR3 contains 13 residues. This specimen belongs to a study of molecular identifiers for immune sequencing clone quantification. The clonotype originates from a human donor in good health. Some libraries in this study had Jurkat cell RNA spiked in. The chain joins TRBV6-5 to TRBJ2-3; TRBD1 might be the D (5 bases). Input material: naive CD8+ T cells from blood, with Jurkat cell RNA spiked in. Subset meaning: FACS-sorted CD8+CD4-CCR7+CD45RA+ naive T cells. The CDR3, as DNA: TGTGCCAGCAGCCAAGGGGTGAGAGATACGCAGTATTTT. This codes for CASSQGVRDTQYF.